This is a list of T cell receptor beta chains from one sample in a study of T cells after yellow fever vaccination. Each CDR3 protein is one row after TCRdb ran MiXCR on the 5' RACE reads. The table records about 310,000 distinct CDR3 sequences, 3.6% of them present only once. The sample in question was PBMCs, obtained on the day of the yellow fever booster vaccination. These TCRs come from a man younger than 35 who received the YFV17D yellow fever vaccine. Each CDR3 is given with its conserved first and last residue. D genes are given only for firm matches. The listing skips clone size in some rows; elsewhere it reads once, few, many or a size class.

j_call d_call v_call clone_size cdr3_nt cdr3_aa
TRBJ2-3 NA TRBV4-1 many TGCGCCAGCAGCCAAGGGCGGGGAGCAGATACGCAGTATTTT CASSQGRGADTQYF
TRBJ2-1 NA TRBV4-1 NA TGCGCCAGCAGCCAAGTAACAGCATCCTACAATGAGCAGTTCTTC CASSQVTASYNEQFF
TRBJ1-6 NA TRBV12-3/TRBV12-4 NA TGTGCCACTTCGAGGGGGTCCTATAATTCACCCCTCCACTTT CATSRGSYNSPLHF
TRBJ2-1 TRBD1 TRBV28 few TGTGCCAGCAGTGGACAGGCGGGCCGTAATGAGCAGTTCTTC CASSGQAGRNEQFF
TRBJ2-1 TRBD2 TRBV7-7 many TGTGCCAGCAGCATGGCTAGCGGGGGTTATGAGCAGTTCTTC CASSMASGGYEQFF
TRBJ2-3 NA TRBV5-1 NA TGCGCCTCCAGGAGGGTAGCCGCGATCACAGATACGCAGTATTTT CASRRVAAITDTQYF
TRBJ1-2 NA TRBV6-1 many TGTGCCAGCAGGTCGCCAGATCTATGGAGCTACACCTTC CASRSPDLWSYTF
TRBJ2-2 NA TRBV6-2/TRBV6-3 many TGTGCCAGCAGCCGCCTGGGGGGCTACACCGGGGAGCTGTTTTTT CASSRLGGYTGELFF
TRBJ1-2 NA TRBV5-1 many TGCGCCAGCAGCTTGGGGTCTCAGGGACGTGGCTACACCTTC CASSLGSQGRGYTF
TRBJ1-2 TRBD1 TRBV5-6 NA TGTGCCAGCAGCTTGGGAACCCAGGGGGCCCCACCCTATGGCTACACCTTC CASSLGTQGAPPYGYTF
TRBJ2-3 NA TRBV11-2 many TGTGCCAGCAGCCAGACCGGGCTGAGCACAGATACGCAGTATTTT CASSQTGLSTDTQYF
TRBJ2-7 NA TRBV20-1 many TGCAGTGCTAGAATTGACCCATCCTACGAGCAGTACTTC CSARIDPSYEQYF
TRBJ2-5 TRBD2 TRBV4-3 NA TGCGCCAGCGGCCGGGGGATTGCGGGGGGCGGTGAGACCCAGTACTTC CASGRGIAGGGETQYF
TRBJ1-4 TRBD1 TRBV4-3 many TGCGCCAGCCGAACGCACATACAGGGGAGGGGTGAAAAACTGTTTTTT CASRTHIQGRGEKLFF
TRBJ1-1 NA TRBV5-1 many TGCGCCAGCAGCCCGGGGGGGGAATCGGTTTCCACTGAAGCTTTCTTT CASSPGGESVSTEAFF
TRBJ2-5 TRBD1 TRBV10-3 few TGTGCCATCAGTGAGTTCAGGGGGCGTGGAGAGACCCAGTACTTC CAISEFRGRGETQYF
TRBJ2-1 TRBD1 TRBV7-3 many TGTGCCAGCAGACAACAGGGGGGTGAGCAGTTCTTC CASRQQGGEQFF
TRBJ1-4 NA TRBV7-2 many TGTGCCAGCAGCTTTCAGGGGTCTAATGAAAAACTGTTTTTT CASSFQGSNEKLFF
TRBJ2-2 TRBD2 TRBV6-2/TRBV6-3 many TGTGCCAGCATACTAGCGGGGAAATTTAGAACCGGGGAGCTGTTTTTT CASILAGKFRTGELFF
TRBJ2-1 NA TRBV5-1 few TGCGCCAGCAGCTTCCGGGGGGCTAGAGCCAATGAGCAGTTCTTC CASSFRGARANEQFF
TRBJ1-1 NA TRBV27 NA TGTGCCAGCAGTTACGGTCCGGGGGATAACACTGAAGCTTTCTTT CASSYGPGDNTEAFF
TRBJ1-1 NA TRBV5-1 many TGCGCCAGCAGCTTGGCCGGGTCTGAAGCTTTCTTT CASSLAGSEAFF
TRBJ2-2 TRBD1 TRBV5-6 many TGTGCCAGCAGCTTGTTAGGGACAGGGAACACCGGGGAGCTGTTTTTT CASSLLGTGNTGELFF
TRBJ2-3 TRBD2 TRBV4-3 NA TGCGCCAGCAGCCAAGATCTTGGCGGGGGGCCCACAGATACGCAGTATTTT CASSQDLGGGPTDTQYF
TRBJ1-2 NA TRBV28 few TGTGCCACCCGAACAGGCTACACCTTC CATRTGYTF
TRBJ2-3 NA TRBV7-9 many TGTGCCAGCAGCTTACTGTCTAGGGATACGCAGTATTTT CASSLLSRDTQYF
TRBJ2-1 TRBD2 TRBV24-1 many TGTGCCACCGGGCGAGCGGGGGGGCTCGAGCAGTTCTTC CATGRAGGLEQFF
TRBJ2-2 TRBD1 TRBV9 many TGTGCCAGCAGCGCGAGACAGGGAATGAGCACCGGGGAGCTGTTTTTT CASSARQGMSTGELFF
TRBJ2-3 NA TRBV6-2/TRBV6-3 many TGTGCCGGAAGCAGGGATACGGCGGATACGCAGTATTTT CAGSRDTADTQYF
TRBJ2-3 TRBD2 TRBV4-1 many TGCGCCAGCAGCCAAGATCAGAGTCTAGCGGGGGGCCGCGGCACAGATACGCAGTATTTT CASSQDQSLAGGRGTDTQYF
TRBJ2-7 TRBD1 TRBV2 many TGTGCCAGTTCCGGGACAGGGGGCGGGGAGCAGTACTTC CASSGTGGGEQYF
TRBJ2-1 TRBD2 TRBV7-3 few TGTGCCAGCAGCTTAACAGGCGGGGGGGCTCCCTACAATGAGCAGTTCTTC CASSLTGGGAPYNEQFF
TRBJ2-3 NA TRBV5-1 many TGCGCCAGCAGCACCGGGCTGGCAGCTGCGGATACGCAGTATTTT CASSTGLAAADTQYF
TRBJ2-4 NA TRBV29-1 many TGCAGCGTTGGATTCGGGGGAACCAAAAACATTCAGTACTTC CSVGFGGTKNIQYF
TRBJ1-5 NA TRBV6-1 NA TGTGCCAGCAGTCAGGACCGACCTCAGCCCCAGCATTTT CASSQDRPQPQHF
TRBJ1-1 NA TRBV5-1 many TGCGCCAGCAGCTTGGAGGGCCCGAACACTGAAGCTTTCTTT CASSLEGPNTEAFF
TRBJ2-1 NA TRBV23-1 NA TGCGCCAAATTATGCCCGGGGCAGGGCCACAATGAGCAGTTCTTC CAKLCPGQGHNEQFF